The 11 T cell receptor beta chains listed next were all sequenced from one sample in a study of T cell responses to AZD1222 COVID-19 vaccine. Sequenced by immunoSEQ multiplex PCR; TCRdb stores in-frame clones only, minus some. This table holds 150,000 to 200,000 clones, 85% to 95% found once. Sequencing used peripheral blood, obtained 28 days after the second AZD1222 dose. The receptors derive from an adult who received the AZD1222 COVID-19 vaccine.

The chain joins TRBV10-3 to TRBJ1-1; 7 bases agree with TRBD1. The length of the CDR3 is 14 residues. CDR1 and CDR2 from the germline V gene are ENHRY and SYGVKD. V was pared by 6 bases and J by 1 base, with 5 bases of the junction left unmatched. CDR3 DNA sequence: TGTGCCATCAGGAACAGGGGACAGAACACTGAAGCTTTCTTT. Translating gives CAIRNRGQNTEAFF.

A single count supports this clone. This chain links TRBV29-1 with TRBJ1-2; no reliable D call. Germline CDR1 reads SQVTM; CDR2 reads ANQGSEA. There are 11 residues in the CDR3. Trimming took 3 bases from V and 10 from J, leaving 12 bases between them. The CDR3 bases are TGCAGCGTTGAGATTGGCCCGACCTACACCTTC. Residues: CSVEIGPTYTF.

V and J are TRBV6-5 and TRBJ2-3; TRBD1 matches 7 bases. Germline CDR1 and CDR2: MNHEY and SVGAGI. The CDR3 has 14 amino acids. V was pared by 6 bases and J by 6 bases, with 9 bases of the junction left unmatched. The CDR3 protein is CASRREGARDTQYF. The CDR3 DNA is TGTGCCAGCAGAAGAGAGGGGGCGCGTGATACGCAGTATTTT.

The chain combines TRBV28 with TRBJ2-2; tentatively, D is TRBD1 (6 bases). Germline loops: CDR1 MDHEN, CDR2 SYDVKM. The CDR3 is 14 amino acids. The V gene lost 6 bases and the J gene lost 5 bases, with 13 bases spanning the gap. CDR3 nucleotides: TGTGCCAGCAGCAGTCCAGGGGAAACCGGGGAGCTGTTTTTT. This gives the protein CASSSPGETGELFF.

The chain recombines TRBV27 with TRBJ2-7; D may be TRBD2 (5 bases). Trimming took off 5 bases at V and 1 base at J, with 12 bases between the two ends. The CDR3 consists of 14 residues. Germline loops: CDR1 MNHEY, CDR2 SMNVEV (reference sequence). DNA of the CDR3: TGTGCCAGCAGTACGACGGGGTCTTCCTACGAGCAGTACTTC. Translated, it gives CASSTTGSSYEQYF.

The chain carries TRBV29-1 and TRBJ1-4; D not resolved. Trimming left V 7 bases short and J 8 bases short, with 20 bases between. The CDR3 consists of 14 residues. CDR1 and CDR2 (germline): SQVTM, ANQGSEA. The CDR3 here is CSGFLNIGPEKLFF. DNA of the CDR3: TGCAGCGGATTCCTTAATATAGGTCCCGAAAAACTGTTTTTT. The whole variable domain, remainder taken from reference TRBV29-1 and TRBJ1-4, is SAVISQKPSRDICQRGTSLTIQCQVDSQVTMMFWYRQQPGQSLTLIATANQGSEATYESGFVIDKFPISRPNLTFSTLTVSNMSPEDSSIYLCSGFLNIGPEKLFFGSGTQLSVL.

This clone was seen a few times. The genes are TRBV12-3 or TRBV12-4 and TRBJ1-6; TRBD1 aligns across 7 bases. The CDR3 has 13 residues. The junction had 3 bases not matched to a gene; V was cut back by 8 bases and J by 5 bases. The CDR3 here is CASRDSNNSPLHF. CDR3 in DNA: TGTGCCAGCCGGGACAGCAATAATTCACCCCTCCACTTT.

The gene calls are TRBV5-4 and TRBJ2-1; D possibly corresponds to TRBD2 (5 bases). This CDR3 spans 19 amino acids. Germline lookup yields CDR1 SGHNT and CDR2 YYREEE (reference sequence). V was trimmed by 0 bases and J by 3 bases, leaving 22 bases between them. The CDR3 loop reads CASSLVWWEREFYYNEQFF. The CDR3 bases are TGTGCCAGCAGCTTGGTCTGGTGGGAGAGGGAATTTTACTACAATGAGCAGTTCTTC.

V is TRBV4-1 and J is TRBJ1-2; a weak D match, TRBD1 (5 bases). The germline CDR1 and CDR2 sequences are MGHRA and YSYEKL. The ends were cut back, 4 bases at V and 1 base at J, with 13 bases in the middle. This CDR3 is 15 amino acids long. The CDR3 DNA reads TGCGCCAGCAGCCCCGAACGGGGGGGTAACTATGGCTACACCTTC. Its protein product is CASSPERGGNYGYTF.

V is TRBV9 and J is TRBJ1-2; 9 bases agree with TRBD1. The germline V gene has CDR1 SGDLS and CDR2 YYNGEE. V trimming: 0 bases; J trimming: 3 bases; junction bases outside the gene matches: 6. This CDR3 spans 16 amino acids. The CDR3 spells CASSVAMGTGHYGYTF. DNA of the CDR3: TGTGCCAGCAGCGTAGCTATGGGGACAGGGCACTATGGCTACACCTTC.

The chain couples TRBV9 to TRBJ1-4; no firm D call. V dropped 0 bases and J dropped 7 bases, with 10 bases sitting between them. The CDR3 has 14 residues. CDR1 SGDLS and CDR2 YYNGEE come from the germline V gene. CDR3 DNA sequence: TGTGCCAGCAGCGTAGCCGTCGGGGTTGAAAAACTGTTTTTT. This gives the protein CASSVAVGVEKLFF.